This T cell receptor beta chain was found in a study of blood T cell repertoires in COVID-19. Here immunoSEQ multiplex PCR was the method, and the copy in TCRdb shows in-frame clones only, minus some. The sample holds approximately 200,000 clones; approximately 84% are singletons and the top ten take 2.5% to 3.5%. Trimming took 5 bases from V and 3 from J; bases not matched to a gene: 4. Germline assignment: CDR1 MNHEY and CDR2 SVGAGI. The CDR3 has 14 amino acids. The sequence came from a woman in her twenties or thirties who had recovered from COVID-19. The chain carries TRBV6-5 and TRBJ1-5; 7 bases match TRBD1. Sequenced: PBMCs or T cells enriched from blood (not recorded which). The CDR3 loop reads CASSKGTDNQPQHF. CDR3 sequence (DNA): TGTGCCAGCAGTAAGGGGACAGACAATCAGCCCCAGCATTTT.